Listed here are 22 T cell receptor beta chains from one sample, sequenced in a study of blood T cells in healthy people across ages. Next came a second PCR, run for about 6 to 12 cycles, which used a sample-barcoded 5' primer along with a J-beta primer mix. One entry per CDR3 protein results from TCRdb running MiXCR on the 5' RACE reads. Here the sample spans about 840,000 distinct CDR3 sequences, 25% to 30% being singletons. These data were likewise used in another study, on T cells of mothers and their children.

The sequencing sample was made of blood. These receptors originate from a woman in her thirties or forties in good health.

This clonotype was recorded many times. The chain couples TRBV7-2 to TRBJ2-7; D is unclear. The CDR3 sequence is 14 residues long. The germline V gene has CDR1 SGHTA and CDR2 FQGNSA. Trimming cost V 1 base and J 4 bases, with 11 bases left between them. The CDR3 loop is CASSLEPGVYEQYF. Written as DNA, the CDR3 is TGTGCCAGCAGCTTAGAACCGGGTGTATACGAGCAGTACTTC.

DNA of the CDR3: TGTGCCAGCTCAAAAACCTGGGGCATTAGATCCACTGAAGCTTTCTTT. Residues: CASSKTWGIRSTEAFF. V is TRBV12-3 or TRBV12-4 and J is TRBJ1-1, with D perhaps TRBD1 (5 bases). The CDR3 has 16 residues. Deletions cut 8 bases from V and 4 bases from J, with 23 bases between.

A few counts support this clonotype. This chain joins TRBV20-1 and TRBJ1-2; D is possibly TRBD1 (5 bases). V was clipped by 6 bases and J by 4 bases, with 15 bases between them. CDR1 is DFQATT and CDR2 is SNEGSKA in the germline V gene (reference sequence). This CDR3 is 13 amino acids long. As DNA, the CDR3 is TGCAGTGCCGATCCAGGGTGGAGCTATGGCTACACCTTC. It is translated as CSADPGWSYGYTF.

This clonotype has only a few counts. The V gene is TRBV18, the J gene TRBJ2-5, with 10 bases matching TRBD1. The CDR3 loop spans 14 amino acids. The junction had 2 bases not matched to a gene; V was cut back by 3 bases and J by 4 bases. Germline assignment: CDR1 KGHSH and CDR2 LQKENI. Here the CDR3 reads CASSPGTGVETQYF. The CDR3 coding sequence is TGTGCCAGCTCACCCGGGACAGGGGTAGAGACCCAGTACTTC.

This clonotype has a count of ten or more. Its ends do not fully match the called genes, so a read error is possible. This chain joins TRBV7-6 and TRBJ2-1, with 7 bases matching TRBD1. In germline, CDR1 is SGHVS, CDR2 FNYEAQ. CDR3 length: 17 amino acids. Here the CDR3 reads CACSSTPPGQVWNEQFF. As DNA, the CDR3 is TGTGCCTGCAGCTCGACCCCTCCCGGACAGGTATGGAATGAGCAGTTCTTC.

This clonotype was detected a few times. V is TRBV7-6 and J is TRBJ2-3; tentatively, D is TRBD2 (6 bases). This CDR3 is 13 amino acids long. V lost 4 bases and J lost 10, with 15 bases in between. Germline V lookup: CDR1 SGHVS, CDR2 FNYEAQ. The CDR3 region has the DNA TGTGCCAGCAGCTCCCAGGACTACGGACCGCAGTATTTT. Protein product: CASSSQDYGPQYF.

This clonotype was detected many times. The gene calls are TRBV20-1 and TRBJ2-4; D possibly corresponds to TRBD2 (6 bases). CDR1 is DFQATT and CDR2 is SNEGSKA in the germline V gene (reference sequence). V lost 2 bases to trimming and J lost 10 bases, with 9 bases between them. This CDR3 region has 11 residues. CDR3 nucleotides: TGCAGTGCTAGACGGGCGGGGATTCAGTACTTC. Translating gives CSARRAGIQYF.

This clonotype was seen repeatedly, ten times or more. V gene TRBV7-2 combines with J gene TRBJ2-5; D remains ambiguous. The germline V gene encodes CDR1 SGHTA and CDR2 FQGNSA. Trimming pared 1 base from V and 1 base from J, leaving 7 bases between. The CDR3 spans 14 residues. CDR3 sequence reads: CASSLVPLQETQYF. Written as DNA, the CDR3 is TGTGCCAGCAGCTTAGTCCCCCTCCAAGAGACCCAGTACTTC.

This clonotype was found many times. V usage is TRBV4-1 and J usage is TRBJ2-7, with D uncertain. CDR3 length: 15 amino acids. Germline CDR1 and CDR2: MGHRA and YSYEKL. The germline V and J ends were trimmed by 0 bases and 4 bases, with 13 bases remaining between them. DNA for the CDR3: TGCGCCAGCAGCCAAGAACCGAGTGCCGGATACGAGCAGTACTTC. It translates to CASSQEPSAGYEQYF.

There are many counts of this clonotype. The V gene is TRBV20-1, the J gene TRBJ1-5, with unresolved D. Trimming took off 3 bases at V and 4 bases at J, with 22 bases between the two ends. CDR1 DFQATT and CDR2 SNEGSKA come from the germline V gene (reference sequence). This CDR3 contains 17 residues. In nucleotides, the CDR3 is TGCAGTGCTAGCCCAATGGTGACCCGGGGTCTAAATCAGCCCCAGCATTTT. It yields the protein CSASPMVTRGLNQPQHF.

The sample holds a few counts of this clonotype. The rearrangement uses TRBV29-1 and TRBJ1-2; D uncertain. The germline gives CDR1 SQVTM, CDR2 ANQGSEA. Trimming shortened V by 0 bases and J by 3 bases, and 5 bases separated the two germline ends. The CDR3 sequence is 12 residues long. Here the CDR3 reads CSVEDPYYGYTF. As DNA, the CDR3 is TGCAGCGTTGAAGATCCCTACTATGGCTACACCTTC.

The CDR3 sequence is CATSDLTLIPPDTQYF. The CDR3 DNA reads as TGTGCCACCAGTGATTTAACTCTCATTCCCCCAGATACGCAGTATTTT. The chain recombines TRBV24-1 with TRBJ2-3; no reliable D call. Trimming removed 1 base from V and 4 bases from J, with 14 bases in between. The CDR3 is made up of 16 amino acids. Germline V gene lookup returns CDR1 KGHDR and CDR2 SFDVKD.

This clonotype was observed many times. The chain carries TRBV28 and TRBJ2-6; D remains ambiguous. Trimming pared 7 bases from V and 4 bases from J, leaving 14 bases between. The CDR3 extends over 15 amino acids. Germline CDR1 is MDHEN and CDR2 is SYDVKM. CDR3 region: CASIRPGGGANVLTF. CDR3 DNA sequence: TGTGCCAGCATCCGGCCGGGCGGAGGGGCCAACGTCCTGACTTTC. Full variable domain (rest looked up from reference TRBV28 and TRBJ2-6): DVKVTQSSRYLVKRTGEKVFLECVQDMDHENMFWYRQDPGLGLRLIYFSYDVKMKEKGDIPEGYSVSREKKERFSLILESASTNQTSMYLCASIRPGGGANVLTFGAGSRLTVL.

The table lists this clonotype with a few counts. The chain carries TRBV28 and TRBJ1-6; D call uncertain. The germline V gene encodes CDR1 MDHEN and CDR2 SYDVKM. V lost 6 bases to trimming and J lost 11 bases, with 8 bases between them. The length of the CDR3 is 11 residues. CDR3 DNA sequence: TGTGCCAGCAGAAGGACGGCACCCCTCCACTTT. Its translation is CASRRTAPLHF.

In regard to this clonotype: This may stem from a read error, because a much larger clone lies one nucleotide away. The CDR3 spells CASSLTVMSGEAQYF. The CDR3 nucleotides are TGTGCCAGCAGCTTAACCGTAATGTCTGGGGAGGCCCAGTACTTC. The J gene is TRBJ2-5, the V gene TRBV7-6; D might be TRBD2 (6 bases). CDR3 length: 15 residues. Germline loops: CDR1 SGHVS, CDR2 FNYEAQ. With 2 bases removed from V and 9 bases from J, the gap between germline ends came to 19 bases.

This clonotype was seen more than once but under ten times. The chain recombines TRBV11-2 with TRBJ2-3, with D possibly TRBD2 on 6 matching bases. This CDR3 contains 15 residues. Germline assignment: CDR1 SGHAT and CDR2 FQNNGV. Trimming left V 6 bases short and J 3 bases short, with 16 bases between. CDR3 sequence: CASRLTSGGTDTQYF. The CDR3 DNA reads as TGTGCCAGCAGACTTACTAGTGGGGGGACAGATACGCAGTATTTT.

This clonotype was recorded many times. The genes are TRBV20-1 and TRBJ2-7; 8 bases line up with TRBD2. V was clipped by 2 bases and J by 3 bases; unmatched bases: 3. Germline V lookup: CDR1 DFQATT, CDR2 SNEGSKA (reference sequence). The CDR3 length is 13 residues. CDR3 residues: CSARTGLDYEQYF. DNA for the CDR3: TGCAGTGCTAGAACGGGACTAGACTACGAGCAGTACTTC.

The chain couples TRBV20-1 to TRBJ2-2; 8 bases fit TRBD2. J gave up 4 bases and V 3 bases, and 4 bases lay outside the gene matches. This CDR3 spans 14 amino acids. The germline V gene encodes CDR1 DFQATT and CDR2 SNEGSKA (reference sequence). CDR3 sequence reads: CSARPGGPTGELFF. CDR3 nucleotides: TGCAGTGCTAGGCCGGGGGGGCCCACCGGGGAGCTGTTTTTT.

CDR3 sequence (DNA): TGTGCCAGCAGTTTCCAGCGGGACTACAATGAGCAGTTCTTC. It codes for CASSFQRDYNEQFF. The V gene is TRBV28, the J gene TRBJ2-1; 7 bases align to TRBD2. The J segment lost 3 bases and the V segment lost 3 bases, leaving 2 bases of the junction unmatched. Germline loops: CDR1 MDHEN, CDR2 SYDVKM. The CDR3 is 14 amino acids.

This clonotype was detected only a few times. The rearrangement joins TRBV4-3 to TRBJ2-7; 16 nucleotides line up with TRBD2. The ends lost 2 bases at V and 2 bases at J; junction bases unmatched: 3. The CDR3 spans 17 residues. Germline V gives CDR1 LGHNA, CDR2 YSLEER. The CDR3 nucleotides read TGCGCCAGCAGCCAATCCGGGACTAGCGGGGGGGCCTACGAGCAGTACTTC. Protein: CASSQSGTSGGAYEQYF.

The V gene is TRBV2, the J gene TRBJ1-1, with 7 nucleotides matching TRBD1. Trimming took 9 bases from V and 2 from J; bases not matched to a gene: 12. Per germline, CDR1 SNHLY and CDR2 FYNNEI. CDR3 length equals 15 residues. Here the CDR3 reads CARGGPGTVNTEAFF. CDR3 coding DNA: TGTGCCAGGGGGGGACCAGGGACAGTTAACACTGAAGCTTTCTTT.

The V and J genes are TRBV4-1 and TRBJ1-1; D gene ambiguous. This CDR3 spans 14 amino acids. Germline CDR1 is MGHRA and CDR2 is YSYEKL. Trimming removed 0 bases at V and 5 bases at J, with 10 bases between. CDR3 residues: CASSQEQRDTEAFF. DNA of the CDR3: TGCGCCAGCAGCCAAGAACAAAGGGATACTGAAGCTTTCTTT.